The rows below give T cell receptor beta chains drawn from one sample of a study of memory CD4+ T cells and cytomegalovirus serostatus. Profiled with immunoSEQ multiplex PCR; TCRdb holds only in-frame clones, not every one. This sample has around 25,000 clones, with 76% found just once. The sequencing input was memory CD4+ T cells from blood. The receptors were gathered from an adult in good health and CMV-seronegative. CDR3s include the opening cysteine and the closing phenylalanine or tryptophan. The order of the fields is D gene, clone size, V gene, J gene, CDR3 protein, CDR3 DNA. A D gene is named only where the DNA matches it firmly. A clone size is listed for some rows: how often the clone was seen (once, few, many), or a class if it is expanded.

>.|few|TRBV19|TRBJ1-1
CASTPGPGERTEAFF
TGTGCCAGTACCCCGGGACCCGGGGAGCGGACTGAAGCTTTCTTT
>TRBD1|.|TRBV10-3|TRBJ2-7
CAISENPGGEQYF
TGTGCCATCAGTGAGAACCCAGGGGGTGAGCAGTACTTC
>TRBD2|.|TRBV28|TRBJ2-7
CASSQLTSGYEQYF
TGTGCCAGCAGTCAACTGACTAGCGGCTACGAGCAGTACTTC
>.|.|TRBV7-2|TRBJ1-1
CASSLDRNTEAFF
TGTGCCAGCAGCTTGGACAGGAACACTGAAGCTTTCTTT
>.|.|TRBV7-9|TRBJ1-2
CASSFSGVEGYTF
TGTGCCAGCAGCTTCTCAGGGGTCGAGGGCTACACCTTC
>.|few|TRBV27|TRBJ2-7
CASSLNAASDEQYF
TGTGCCAGCAGTTTAAACGCCGCTAGCGATGAGCAGTACTTC
>.|.|TRBV18|TRBJ1-1
CATSSGENTEAFF
TGTGCCACCAGCTCGGGGGAGAACACTGAAGCTTTCTTT
>.|.|TRBV5-1|TRBJ1-4
CASSLRGQNEKLFF
TGCGCCAGCAGCTTGCGGGGGCAGAATGAAAAACTGTTTTTT
>.|.|TRBV5-1|TRBJ1-1
CASSLAGQNTEAFF
TGCGCCAGCAGCTTGGCGGGACAGAACACTGAAGCTTTCTTT
>.|.|TRBV6-5|TRBJ2-1
CASSYSRIYNEQFF
TGTGCCAGCAGTTACTCGCGTATCTACAATGAGCAGTTCTTC
>.|.|TRBV7-9|TRBJ2-7
CASSEQANEQYF
TGTGCCAGCAGCGAACAGGCTAACGAGCAGTACTTC
>.|.|TRBV7-3|TRBJ2-7
CASSLIPDYEQYF
TGTGCCAGCAGCTTAATACCGGATTACGAGCAGTACTTC
>.|.|TRBV10-1|TRBJ2-7
CASRGDPTSYEQYF
TGCGCCAGCAGAGGGGACCCCACCTCCTACGAGCAGTACTTC
>.|.|TRBV7-2|TRBJ1-4
CASSNRGTTNEKLFF
TGTGCCAGCAGTAATCGGGGGACAACTAATGAAAAACTGTTTTTT
>.|few|TRBV14|TRBJ2-5
CASTLQGGETQYF
TGTGCCAGCACCTTACAGGGTGGTGAGACCCAGTACTTC
>TRBD1|.|TRBV6-6|TRBJ1-1
CASSGTGGGRTEAFF
TGTGCCAGCAGTGGGACAGGGGGCGGAAGGACTGAAGCTTTCTTT
>.|.|TRBV7-9|TRBJ2-7
CASSRLVYEQYF
TGTGCCAGCAGCCGACTAGTCTACGAGCAGTACTTC
>TRBD1|.|TRBV28|TRBJ1-5
CASSLKTGGDQPQHF
TGTGCCAGCAGTTTGAAGACAGGGGGTGATCAGCCCCAGCATTTT
>.|once|TRBV28|TRBJ1-2
CASSLWGGYTF
TGTGCCAGCAGTTTATGGGGTGGCTACACCTTC
>.|.|TRBV19|TRBJ1-4
CASSSPSGREKLFF
TGTGCCAGTAGTTCCCCTAGCGGGCGTGAAAAACTGTTTTTT
>TRBD2|.|TRBV14|TRBJ2-3
CASSQIAGGLPTDTQYF
TGTGCCAGCAGCCAAATAGCGGGGGGACTTCCCACAGATACGCAGTATTTT
>.|.|TRBV2|TRBJ1-5
CASSRQISNQPQHF
TGTGCCAGCAGCCGACAGATTAGCAATCAGCCCCAGCATTTT
>TRBD1|.|TRBV4-2|TRBJ2-7
CASSQDLTGIYEQYF
TGTGCCAGCAGCCAAGATTTGACAGGGATCTACGAGCAGTACTTC
>TRBD2|.|TRBV6-1|TRBJ2-3
CASSVLAGVVTDTQYF
TGTGCCAGCAGTGTTCTAGCGGGAGTCGTCACAGATACGCAGTATTTT
>.|few|TRBV28|TRBJ2-7
CASSPEPPGYYEQYF
TGTGCCAGCAGTCCCGAGCCCCCGGGGTACTACGAGCAGTACTTC
>.|.|TRBV6-6|TRBJ1-5
CASSLQNNQPQHF
TGTGCCAGCAGTTTACAGAATAATCAGCCCCAGCATTTT
>.|.|TRBV2|TRBJ2-5
CASSGLVGETQYF
TGTGCCAGCAGTGGTCTAGTGGGGGAGACCCAGTACTTC
>.|.|TRBV6-4|TRBJ2-3
CASREGGSTDTQYF
TGTGCCAGCAGGGAGGGGGGAAGTACAGATACGCAGTATTTT
>.|once|TRBV14|TRBJ2-1
CASSHDGPLVGLDEQFF
TGTGCCAGCAGCCATGACGGACCGCTAGTGGGTTTGGATGAGCAGTTCTTC
>TRBD1|.|TRBV19|TRBJ2-7
CASSDQTGGGEQYF
TGTGCCAGTAGTGATCAGACAGGGGGCGGCGAGCAGTACTTC
>.|.|TRBV6-5|TRBJ2-7
CASSYSIGGSYEQYF
TGTGCCAGCAGTTACTCGATCGGCGGCTCCTACGAGCAGTACTTC
>TRBD1|.|TRBV9|TRBJ1-6
CASSVDAGTGSPLHF
TGTGCCAGCAGCGTAGATGCGGGGACAGGTTCACCCCTCCACTTT
>TRBD1|.|TRBV4-3|TRBJ2-2
CASSQGTGGNTGELFF
TGCGCCAGCAGCCAGGGGACAGGGGGAAACACCGGGGAGCTGTTTTTT
>.|.|TRBV29-1|TRBJ2-7
CSVGANPDEQYF
TGCAGCGTTGGAGCAAACCCGGACGAGCAGTACTTC
>.|.|TRBV30|TRBJ2-3
CAWSVRLTSTDTQYF
TGTGCCTGGAGTGTACGTTTGACTAGCACAGATACGCAGTATTTT
>TRBD2|.|TRBV5-4|TRBJ2-1
CASSPALLAGGTEQFF
TGTGCCAGCAGCCCTGCCCTGCTAGCGGGAGGAACTGAGCAGTTCTTC
>TRBD2|.|TRBV6-5|TRBJ2-3
CASSYGLVDTQYF
TGTGCCAGCAGTTACGGACTAGTGGATACGCAGTATTTT
>.|.|TRBV6-1|TRBJ1-1
CASSETGNTEAFF
TGTGCCAGCAGTGAGACAGGGAACACTGAAGCTTTCTTT
>.|few|TRBV10-3|TRBJ1-1
CAISESRGSPEAFF
TGTGCCATCAGTGAGTCGAGAGGGAGCCCTGAAGCTTTCTTT
>TRBD1|once|TRBV2|TRBJ2-6
CAIRQGASSSGANVLTF
TGTGCCATCCGACAGGGGGCCTCAAGCTCTGGGGCCAACGTCCTGACTTTC
>TRBD1|.|TRBV19|TRBJ2-1
CASSWTGKRNEQFF
TGTGCCAGTAGTTGGACAGGGAAGCGCAATGAGCAGTTCTTC
>.|.|TRBV6-5|TRBJ1-5
CASSDQNSNQPQHF
TGTGCCAGCAGCGACCAAAATAGCAATCAGCCCCAGCATTTT
>.|.|TRBV4-3|TRBJ2-1
CASSQEDNRLNEQFF
TGCGCCAGCAGCCAAGAAGACAATCGATTGAATGAGCAGTTCTTC
>TRBD1|medium-sized|TRBV14|TRBJ1-1
CASSLGQALEAFF
TGTGCCAGCAGCCTCGGACAGGCACTTGAAGCTTTCTTT
>.|few|TRBV7-9|TRBJ1-5
CASSTTGNDQPQHF
TGTGCCAGCAGCACTACAGGGAACGATCAGCCCCAGCATTTT
>TRBD2|.|TRBV27|TRBJ2-3
CASRPAGGPDTQYF
TGTGCCAGCAGGCCCGCGGGAGGGCCAGATACGCAGTATTTT